These 27 T cell receptor beta chains originate from one sample sequenced in a study of shared clonotypes between healthy human individuals. Clones were sequenced by immunoSEQ multiplex PCR, and TCRdb holds only the in-frame ones, with some missing. The sample holds 1.6 million or so clones, around 97% seen once. Sequencing was done on a sample of naive CD4+ T cells sorted from blood. Subset: CD45RA+ positively selected. The source of these receptors is a man aged 30 to 45 in good health.

This chain uses TRBV10-2 with TRBJ1-1, with unresolved D. CDR3 length: 16 residues. Germline CDR1 is WSHSY and CDR2 is SAAADI. V lost 8 bases, J lost 0 bases, and 19 bases lay in between. CDR3 sequence: CASQSWTGSMNTEAFF. CDR3 bases: TGCGCCAGCCAATCATGGACGGGATCGATGAACACTGAAGCTTTCTTT.

The chain joins TRBV7-2 to TRBJ2-7; 10 positions agree with TRBD1. The CDR3 is made up of 15 amino acids. J lost 5 bases, V lost 3 bases, and 7 bases had no gene match. Germline V gene sequence: CDR1 SGHTA, CDR2 FQGNSA. The CDR3 loop reads CASSFSGTGEDEQYF. Written as DNA, the CDR3 is TGTGCCAGCAGCTTCTCCGGGACAGGGGAGGACGAGCAGTACTTC.

The rearrangement joins TRBV6-1 to TRBJ2-3; 11 bases are a match to TRBD2. This CDR3 has 13 amino acids. Germline CDR1 and CDR2: MNHNS and SASEGT. Trimming took 7 bases from V and 4 from J; bases not matched to a gene: 1. DNA of the CDR3: TGTGCCAGCAAACTAGCGGGAGCAGATACGCAGTATTTT. Its translation: CASKLAGADTQYF.

The chain combines TRBV28 with TRBJ2-3; TRBD1 matches at 9 bases. This CDR3 has 16 residues. Germline trimming cut 2 bases from V and 3 bases from J; bases unmatched to any gene: 6. Germline V gene data show CDR1 as MDHEN and CDR2 as SYDVKM. The CDR3 here is CASSLTGTGFTDTQYF. The CDR3, as DNA: TGTGCCAGCAGTTTAACCGGGACAGGGTTTACAGATACGCAGTATTTT.

V is TRBV21-1 and J is TRBJ2-7; the table's D call of TRBD1 was not tested on the DNA. TRBV21-1 is listed as a pseudogene. The CDR3 spans 20 residues. The CDR3 DNA reads TGTGCCAGCAGCAAATTGGGACAGGGGGGAAGGAGTCGCAGCTCCTACGAGCAGTACTTC. Translating gives CASSKLGQGGRSRSSYEQYF.

V gene TRBV5-4 combines with J gene TRBJ2-3, with 7 bases matching TRBD1. Germline V CDR1 and CDR2: SGHNT, YYREEE (reference sequence). This CDR3 comprises 14 residues. The V segment lost 4 bases and the J segment 4 bases; nucleotides outside the gene matches: 6. The CDR3 protein is CASSHQTGSDTQYF. DNA of the CDR3: TGTGCCAGCAGCCACCAGACAGGGTCAGATACGCAGTATTTT.

This rearrangement joins TRBV7-6 to TRBJ2-7; 13 nucleotides line up with TRBD2. The V gene end was trimmed by 1 base and the J gene end by 6 bases; junction bases not matched to a gene: 6. In germline, CDR1 is SGHVS, CDR2 FNYEAQ. The CDR3 totals 16 residues. This CDR3 reads CASSLGSGLAGSEQYF. Written as DNA, the CDR3 is TGTGCCAGCAGCTTAGGTTCGGGACTAGCGGGATCCGAGCAGTACTTC.

The chain employs TRBV30 and TRBJ2-4; the D is unclear. V was clipped by 5 bases and J by 5 bases, with 10 bases between them. Germline V gives CDR1 GTSNPN, CDR2 SVGIG (reference sequence). This CDR3 has 12 amino acids. This chain's CDR3 is CAWGSSENIQYF. The CDR3, as DNA: TGTGCCTGGGGTTCCAGCGAAAACATTCAGTACTTC.

The chain carries TRBV12-5 and TRBJ2-7; D not resolved. Germline V gives CDR1 LGHNT, CDR2 FRNRAP. This CDR3 comprises 15 residues. Trimming removed 4 bases from V and 4 bases from J, with 17 bases in between. The CDR3 region is CASGSPPYPHYEQYF. The CDR3 DNA reads TGTGCTAGTGGTTCCCCCCCGTATCCCCATTACGAGCAGTACTTC. The complete variable domain, with remaining parts taken from reference TRBV12-5 and TRBJ2-7, reads DARVTQTPRHKVTEMGQEVTMRCQPILGHNTVFWYRQTMMQGLELLAYFRNRAPLDDSGMPKDRFSAEMPDATLATLKIQPSEPRDSAVYFCASGSPPYPHYEQYFGPGTRLTVT.

This clone was seen a single time. The rearrangement links TRBV29-1 to TRBJ1-5, with D possibly TRBD1 on 5 matching bases. The ends were cut back, 4 bases at V and 7 bases at J, with 14 bases in the middle. Germline CDR1 reads SQVTM; CDR2 reads ANQGSEA. This CDR3 has 13 amino acids. The CDR3 coding sequence is TGCAGCGTTGGCCAGGGATTAGGACAGCCCCAGCATTTT. This encodes CSVGQGLGQPQHF. Complete variable domain (other parts from reference TRBV29-1 and TRBJ1-5): SAVISQKPSRDICQRGTSLTIQCQVDSQVTMMFWYRQQPGQSLTLIATANQGSEATYESGFVIDKFPISRPNLTFSTLTVSNMSPEDSSIYLCSVGQGLGQPQHFGDGTRLSIL.

This chain joins TRBV28 and TRBJ2-3; the D gene is possibly TRBD2 (6 bases). Trimming took 3 bases from V and 2 from J, leaving 9 bases between them. The CDR3 extends over 14 amino acids. In germline, CDR1 is MDHEN, CDR2 SYDVKM. The CDR3 sequence is CASSLSDYTDTQYF. For the CDR3, the DNA is TGTGCCAGCAGTTTGTCGGACTACACAGATACGCAGTATTTT.

V usage is TRBV30 and J usage is TRBJ1-2; 9 bases agree with TRBD1. This CDR3 has 15 amino acids. CDR1 and CDR2 from the germline V gene are GTSNPN and SVGIG (reference sequence). V gave up 2 bases and J gave up 8 bases; unmatched junction bases: 12. The CDR3 DNA reads TGTGCCTGGAGTCCCGGGACAGGGAAACCTAGCGGCTACACCTTC. Translation: CAWSPGTGKPSGYTF.

In this sample, this clone turned up a few times. The rearrangement uses TRBV11-2 and TRBJ2-7; 8 bases align to TRBD1. CDR3 length: 15 amino acids. Trimming removed 0 bases from V and 7 bases from J; junction bases left unmatched: 8. From germline, CDR1 is SGHAT and CDR2 FQNNGV. The chain's CDR3 is CASSLEFQGASEQYF. The CDR3 DNA follows: TGTGCCAGCAGCTTAGAATTCCAGGGGGCTAGTGAGCAGTACTTC.

This clone was detected only once. The chain has TRBV7-6 and TRBJ2-5, with 9 bases fitting TRBD2. The CDR3 is 14 amino acids. Germline CDR1 reads SGHVS; CDR2 reads FNYEAQ. V was pared by 5 bases and J by 1 base, with 2 bases of the junction left unmatched. The CDR3 spells CASSRGLAQETQYF. In DNA form, the CDR3 reads TGTGCCAGCAGCCGGGGACTAGCCCAAGAGACCCAGTACTTC.

CDR3 amino acids: CASSLLGLAGVYNEQFF. Written as DNA, the CDR3 is TGTGCCAGCAGCTTACTCGGACTAGCGGGAGTATACAATGAGCAGTTCTTC. The chain links TRBV5-4 to TRBJ2-1; 13 bases are a match to TRBD2. CDR3 length equals 17 residues. Germline V gene sequence: CDR1 SGHNT, CDR2 YYREEE (reference sequence). With V trimmed by 2 bases and J by 4 bases, 6 bases remained unmatched. The entire variable domain, with the rest obtained from reference TRBV5-4 and TRBJ2-1, is as follows: ETGVTQSPTHLIKTRGQQVTLRCSSQSGHNTVSWYQQALGQGPQFIFQYYREEENGRGNFPPRFSGLQFPNYSSELNVNALELDDSALYLCASSLLGLAGVYNEQFFGPGTRLTVL.

This chain connects TRBV4-3 to TRBJ2-7, with 9 bases matching TRBD2. Trimming cost V 0 bases and J 0 bases; bases outside gene matches: 3. Germline loops: CDR1 LGHNA, CDR2 YSLEER. This CDR3 contains 16 residues. Here the CDR3 reads CASSQELTSGSYEQYF. The DNA for the CDR3 is TGCGCCAGCAGCCAAGAACTGACTAGCGGCTCCTACGAGCAGTACTTC.

The chain employs TRBV19 and TRBJ2-1, with TRBD2 identical over 9 bases. V lost 5 bases to trimming and J lost 4 bases; unmatched junction nucleotides: 12. The germline CDR1 and CDR2 sequences are LNHDA and SQIVND (reference sequence). This CDR3 has 17 residues. The CDR3, as DNA: TGTGCCAGTAGTCGGGACTTACTAGCGGGTGATTACAATGAGCAGTTCTTC. This sequence encodes CASSRDLLAGDYNEQFF.

The chain employs TRBV4-3 and TRBJ2-3; 9 bases map to TRBD2. V was pared by 4 bases and J by 0 bases, with 8 bases of the junction left unmatched. This CDR3 is 17 amino acids long. CDR1 is LGHNA, CDR2 YSLEER, per germline. CDR3 nucleotides: TGCGCCAGCAGCCCCAGTAGACTAGCGGTTAGCACAGATACGCAGTATTTT. It is translated as CASSPSRLAVSTDTQYF.

The V and J genes are TRBV7-9 and TRBJ2-1, with 10 bases fitting TRBD2. V lost 1 base, J lost 4 bases, and 10 bases stayed unmatched. This CDR3 is built from 18 residues. The germline V gene has CDR1 SEHNR and CDR2 FQNEAQ (reference sequence). CDR3 residues: CASSLERLAGVGYNEQFF. CDR3 sequence (DNA): TGTGCCAGCAGCTTAGAGCGTCTAGCGGGAGTGGGTTACAATGAGCAGTTCTTC.

CDR3 bases: TGTGCCAGCCGGGACAGCTACGAGCAGTACTTC. Protein product: CASRDSYEQYF. The chain couples TRBV28 to TRBJ2-7; 7 positions match TRBD1. The CDR3 spans 11 residues. With V trimmed by 8 bases and J by 3 bases, 1 base remained unmatched. Germline CDR1 and CDR2: MDHEN and SYDVKM.

V is TRBV7-9 and J is TRBJ2-5, with 10 bases matching TRBD2. Per germline, CDR1 SEHNR and CDR2 FQNEAQ (reference sequence). CDR3 length equals 16 residues. V lost 5 bases and J lost 2; bases outside the gene matches: 8. CDR3 sequence (DNA): TGTGCCAGCAGCGCCCAGGAACTAGCGGGACAAGAGACCCAGTACTTC. It encodes CASSAQELAGQETQYF. Complete variable domain (other parts from reference TRBV7-9 and TRBJ2-5): DTGVSQNPRHKITKRGQNVTFRCDPISEHNRLYWYRQTLGQGPEFLTYFQNEAQLEKSRLLSDRFSAERPKGSFSTLEIQRTEQGDSAMYLCASSAQELAGQETQYFGPGTRLLVL.

The V gene is TRBV29-1, the J gene TRBJ2-6; TRBD2 is a possible D gene (5 bases). V was clipped by 7 bases and J by 1 base, with 8 bases between them. From germline, CDR1 is SQVTM and CDR2 ANQGSEA. The CDR3 runs to 13 residues. This CDR3 is CSATSSGANVLTF. The DNA of the CDR3 is TGCAGCGCCACTAGTTCTGGGGCCAACGTCCTGACTTTC.

The chain recombines TRBV5-1 with TRBJ2-3; no firm D call. CDR1 and CDR2 (germline): SGHRS, YFSETQ. Trimming took 0 bases from V and 7 from J, leaving 9 bases between them. The CDR3 is made up of 13 amino acids. The CDR3 is CASSLDSKHTQYF. DNA of the CDR3: TGCGCCAGCAGCTTGGACAGTAAACATACGCAGTATTTT.

The chain couples TRBV25-1 to TRBJ2-3; D is perhaps TRBD1 or TRBD2 (6 bases each). Trimming removed 8 bases at V and 2 bases at J, with 17 bases between. This CDR3 region has 15 residues. CDR1 is MGHDK, CDR2 SYGVNS, per germline. The CDR3 protein is CASGLFGGPTDTQYF. The CDR3 DNA follows: TGTGCCAGCGGTCTGTTTGGGGGGCCCACAGATACGCAGTATTTT.

V and J are TRBV29-1 and TRBJ2-3, with no clear D. Deletions cut 8 bases from V and 5 bases from J, with 11 bases between. From germline, CDR1 is SQVTM and CDR2 ANQGSEA. The CDR3 loop spans 11 amino acids. The CDR3 here is CSFLWGDTQYF. In nucleotides, the CDR3 is TGCAGCTTCCTTTGGGGAGATACGCAGTATTTT.

This rearrangement joins TRBV28 to TRBJ2-3; the D call may be TRBD1 or TRBD2 (5 bases each). The CDR3 covers 15 residues. Per germline, CDR1 MDHEN and CDR2 SYDVKM. The V end lost 5 bases, the J end lost 6 bases, and 18 bases lay between the germline ends. The CDR3 nucleotides read TGTGCCAGCAGTGAACCGGGGCGGCCGGAGGATACGCAGTATTTT. Translated: CASSEPGRPEDTQYF.

The V call is TRBV5-5, the J call TRBJ2-2; the match to TRBD2 covers 8 bases. Trimming took 4 bases from V and 6 from J; bases not matched to a gene: 14. Germline V gene data show CDR1 as SGHKS and CDR2 as YYEKEE (reference sequence). The CDR3 totals 17 residues. The CDR3 coding sequence is TGTGCCAGCAGCCCCCCCTGGGGTAGCGGGATACCCGGGGAGCTGTTTTTT. Translated, it gives CASSPPWGSGIPGELFF.